Listed below are T cell receptor beta chains from one sample, sequenced in a study of cytomegalovirus exposure and HLA in healthy donors. Measured with immunoSEQ multiplex PCR; TCRdb has only the in-frame clones, and not every one. In the table there are roughly 180,000 clones, about 80% of which are singletons. Sequenced material: PBMCs. The receptors come from a man aged 25-45 years in good health and CMV-seronegative. CDR3s include the opening cysteine and the closing phenylalanine or tryptophan. D genes are given only for firm matches. Not all rows give a size; the values are once, few, many and, for expanded clones, a class.

D: TRBD2; J: TRBJ2-1; V: TRBV29-1; size: few; DNA: TGCAGCGTTCTTCCGGGACTAGCGGCCTACAATGAGCAGTTCTTC; CDR3: CSVLPGLAAYNEQFF
D: NA; J: TRBJ2-3; V: TRBV10-3; size: few; DNA: TGTGCCATCAGTGAGTCCCTGGGGGCCATAGATACGCAGTATTTT; CDR3: CAISESLGAIDTQYF
D: NA; J: TRBJ2-7; V: TRBV6-6; size: NA; DNA: TGTGCCAGCCAAACGTGGCTCGCCTACGAGCAGTACTTC; CDR3: CASQTWLAYEQYF
D: TRBD1; J: TRBJ1-2; V: TRBV7-8; size: few; DNA: TGTGCCAGCAGCTCACAGGGGATGCGCGGCTACACCTTC; CDR3: CASSSQGMRGYTF
D: TRBD1; J: TRBJ1-2; V: TRBV2; size: NA; DNA: TGTGCCAGCAGTCCATCCGGACAGGGTTGGGGCTACACCTTC; CDR3: CASSPSGQGWGYTF
D: TRBD1; J: TRBJ1-1; V: TRBV12-5; size: NA; DNA: TGTGCTAGTGGTTCGACTGGGACAGGGAACACTGAAGCTTTCTTT; CDR3: CASGSTGTGNTEAFF
D: NA; J: TRBJ1-1; V: TRBV13; size: few; DNA: TGTGCCAGCAGCTTAGATCCAGTCACGACTGAAGCTTTCTTT; CDR3: CASSLDPVTTEAFF
D: TRBD1; J: TRBJ1-1; V: TRBV6-6; size: once; DNA: TGTGCCAGCAGTACGGACAGGGGGCGAACTGAAGCTTTCTTT; CDR3: CASSTDRGRTEAFF
D: NA; J: TRBJ2-5; V: TRBV9; size: NA; DNA: TGTGCCAGCAGCGTTTCATGGGGGGAGGTGGTAGAGACCCAGTACTTC; CDR3: CASSVSWGEVVETQYF
D: TRBD2; J: TRBJ2-3; V: TRBV5-1; size: once; DNA: TGCGCCAGCAGCTTGGATGGCGGGAGGGGCACAGATACGCAGTATTTT; CDR3: CASSLDGGRGTDTQYF
D: TRBD1; J: TRBJ1-1; V: TRBV29-1; size: few; DNA: TGCAGCGTAGTCACCGGGACAGGGGGCTTTGCAGCTTTCTTT; CDR3: CSVVTGTGGFAAFF
D: TRBD1; J: TRBJ2-2; V: TRBV27; size: NA; DNA: TGTGCCAGCAGTTTTTATACCGGGACAGGGGGCGTCCACGGGGAGCTGTTTTTT; CDR3: CASSFYTGTGGVHGELFF
D: NA; J: TRBJ1-2; V: TRBV27; size: NA; DNA: TGTGCCAGCAGTTTAACGTCCGCGGGGGGTTATGGCTACACCTTC; CDR3: CASSLTSAGGYGYTF
D: NA; J: TRBJ1-5; V: TRBV6-5; size: NA; DNA: TGTGCCAGCAGTTTCACAGGATTAAGCAATCAGCCCCAGCATTTT; CDR3: CASSFTGLSNQPQHF
D: NA; J: TRBJ2-7; V: TRBV5-6; size: few; DNA: TGTGCCAGCAGCTTGGGGGGGAATGCGGGACGCGAGCAGTACTTC; CDR3: CASSLGGNAGREQYF
D: NA; J: TRBJ2-3; V: TRBV7-4; size: few; DNA: TGTGCCAGCAGCGCCCCTGTTGTCCCCCGGGGAGATACGCAGTATTTT; CDR3: CASSAPVVPRGDTQYF
D: TRBD2; J: TRBJ2-7; V: TRBV5-1; size: NA; DNA: TGCGCCAGCAGCGATGGACTAGCGGGGACCTACGGGCAGTACTTC; CDR3: CASSDGLAGTYGQYF
D: TRBD2; J: TRBJ2-2; V: TRBV6-6; size: NA; DNA: TGTGCCAGCAGTTCCCAGGGACTAGTACCCGGGGAGCTGTTTTTT; CDR3: CASSSQGLVPGELFF
D: NA; J: TRBJ1-5; V: TRBV5-8; size: NA; DNA: TGTGCCAGCAGCCCCGATCGGGGGGGATGGCAGCCCCAGCATTTT; CDR3: CASSPDRGGWQPQHF
D: NA; J: TRBJ2-1; V: TRBV27; size: NA; DNA: TGTGCCAGCAGTCCAGGGGTGGCGAATGAGCAGTTCTTC; CDR3: CASSPGVANEQFF
D: NA; J: TRBJ1-2; V: TRBV4-3; size: NA; DNA: TGCGCCAGCAGCCCCGACACAGCCTATGGCTACACCTTC; CDR3: CASSPDTAYGYTF
D: TRBD1; J: TRBJ1-1; V: TRBV2; size: NA; DNA: TGTGCCAGCAGTGAACCCTGGACAGGGGGCGCTGAAGCTTTCTTT; CDR3: CASSEPWTGGAEAFF
D: TRBD1; J: TRBJ2-3; V: TRBV5-1; size: NA; DNA: TGCGCCAGCAGCCGGGACAGGCGCGCATTCGATACGCAGTATTTT; CDR3: CASSRDRRAFDTQYF
D: TRBD1; J: TRBJ2-7; V: TRBV29-1; size: NA; DNA: TGCAGCGGGGGGACCGGGACAGGGGGCTACGAGCAGTACTTC; CDR3: CSGGTGTGGYEQYF
D: NA; J: TRBJ1-1; V: TRBV7-9; size: NA; DNA: TGTGCCAGCAGCTTATCGGGGTACACTGAAGCTTTCTTT; CDR3: CASSLSGYTEAFF
D: NA; J: TRBJ1-1; V: TRBV18; size: few; DNA: TGTGCCAGCGCGAACACGGGGGGGTTCACTGAAGCTTTCTTT; CDR3: CASANTGGFTEAFF
D: NA; J: TRBJ1-2; V: TRBV9; size: NA; DNA: TGTGCCAGCAGCGCCCAGGGGAGCCGTTATGGCTACACCTTC; CDR3: CASSAQGSRYGYTF
D: TRBD2; J: TRBJ2-7; V: TRBV6-5; size: NA; DNA: TGTGCCACCTCGGGACTAGCGGACCAGTACGAGCAGTACTTC; CDR3: CATSGLADQYEQYF
D: TRBD1; J: TRBJ2-1; V: TRBV6-5; size: NA; DNA: TGTGCCAGCAGTTACTCGCGGACAGGATTCTACAATGAGCAGTTCTTC; CDR3: CASSYSRTGFYNEQFF
D: NA; J: TRBJ2-7; V: TRBV4-2; size: NA; DNA: TGTGCCAGCAGCCGCTCAGCGGGACAGGACAAGGAGCAGTACTTC; CDR3: CASSRSAGQDKEQYF
D: TRBD2; J: TRBJ2-2; V: TRBV10-3; size: NA; DNA: TGTGCCATCAGCCCAGGGACTAGCGGGGGGCCGAACACCGGGGAGCTGTTTTTT; CDR3: CAISPGTSGGPNTGELFF
D: TRBD1; J: TRBJ1-1; V: TRBV19; size: NA; DNA: TGTGCCAGTACCGAGGACAGGAAGAACACTGAAGCTTTCTTT; CDR3: CASTEDRKNTEAFF
D: NA; J: TRBJ1-1; V: TRBV10-3; size: few; DNA: TGTGCCACTACAGCGAACACTGAAGCTTTCTTT; CDR3: CATTANTEAFF
D: NA; J: TRBJ1-1; V: TRBV7-9; size: NA; DNA: TGTGCCAGCAGCTTAGCGCGCTTTGGGACTGACGAAGCTTTCTTT; CDR3: CASSLARFGTDEAFF
D: NA; J: TRBJ2-3; V: TRBV5-6; size: NA; DNA: TGTGCCAGCAGCCCACAGGGTTCAGATACGCAGTATTTT; CDR3: CASSPQGSDTQYF
D: NA; J: TRBJ2-1; V: TRBV23-1; size: NA; DNA: TGCGCCAGCAGTCAATCGGCCAGGACTCGGACCTACAATGAGCAGTTCTTC; CDR3: CASSQSARTRTYNEQFF
D: NA; J: TRBJ2-6; V: TRBV2; size: NA; DNA: TGTGCCAGCAGTGTATTACAGGGCGGGTCTGGGGCCAACGTCCTGACTTTC; CDR3: CASSVLQGGSGANVLTF
D: NA; J: TRBJ1-5; V: TRBV19; size: NA; DNA: TGTGCCAGTAGTATAGACAGTGGTACGCTCAATCAGCCCCAGCATTTT; CDR3: CASSIDSGTLNQPQHF
D: NA; J: TRBJ1-6; V: TRBV7-9; size: once; DNA: TGTGCCAGCAGCTTAGGGGCCAGCTATAATTCACCCCTCCACTTT; CDR3: CASSLGASYNSPLHF
D: NA; J: TRBJ1-1; V: TRBV5-1; size: NA; DNA: TGCGCCAGCAGCTTGTTCGGGACACCGAACACTGAAGCTTTCTTT; CDR3: CASSLFGTPNTEAFF
D: TRBD2; J: TRBJ2-1; V: TRBV19; size: NA; DNA: TGTGCCAGTAGTATGGTGACTAGCGGGAGCAATGAGCAGTTCTTC; CDR3: CASSMVTSGSNEQFF